The 22 T cell receptor beta chains below all came from one sample that was sequenced in a study of multiple sclerosis patients with progressive multifocal leukoencephalopathy. The protocol was immunoSEQ multiplex PCR, while the TCRdb copy is restricted to in-frame clones and leaves out a portion. The table includes tens of thousands of clones, around 85% detected once. The time point: time of PML onset. This sample comprised PBMCs, obtained from a patient treated with natalizumab. Source of these receptors: a woman in her twenties or thirties with progressive multifocal leukoencephalopathy.

Only one count was recorded for this clone. The rearrangement uses TRBV30 and TRBJ1-2; tentatively, D is TRBD1 (5 bases). Trimming took off 0 bases at V and 5 bases at J, with 13 bases between the two ends. Germline CDR1 reads GTSNPN; CDR2 reads SVGIG (reference sequence). This CDR3 region has 14 residues. CDR3 protein: CAWSVRGKGYGYTF. Here the CDR3 DNA reads TGTGCCTGGAGTGTCCGGGGGAAGGGGTATGGCTACACCTTC.

V usage is TRBV21-1 and J usage is TRBJ2-7; TRBD1 is the table's D call, not checked against the DNA. TRBV21-1 is termed a pseudogene. CDR3 size: 20 residues. In DNA form, the CDR3 reads TGTGCCAGCAGCAAAGATCTTTTTCAGGGGGCCCAGCGAACTTACTACGAGCAGTACTTC. Encoded protein: CASSKDLFQGAQRTYYEQYF.

The V gene is TRBV2, the J gene TRBJ2-1, with 9 nucleotides matching TRBD2. With 6 bases clipped from V and 3 bases from J, the junction kept 6 bases outside the gene matches. The V gene's germline CDR1 is SNHLY and CDR2 FYNNEI. The CDR3 runs 15 residues. This chain's CDR3 is CASSFSGGDYNEQFF. The CDR3 DNA sequence: TGTGCCAGCAGCTTTAGCGGGGGTGACTACAATGAGCAGTTCTTC.

This rearrangement joins TRBV19 to TRBJ2-7, with D possibly TRBD2 on 5 matching bases. In germline, CDR1 is LNHDA, CDR2 SQIVND (reference sequence). Trimming cost V 5 bases and J 3 bases, with 14 bases left between them. There are 14 residues in the CDR3. The CDR3 DNA reads as TGTGCCAGTAGTCAAAAGCGGACTCGCTACGAGCAGTACTTC. Its protein is CASSQKRTRYEQYF. Variable domain in full (rest from reference TRBV19 and TRBJ2-7): DGGITQSPKYLFRKEGQNVTLSCEQNLNHDAMYWYRQDPGQGLRLIYYSQIVNDFQKGDIAEGYSVSREKKESFPLTVTSAQKNPTAFYLCASSQKRTRYEQYFGPGTRLTVT.

This chain's CDR3 is CASTRPGLGGNEQFF. The CDR3 DNA reads as TGTGCCAGCACCCGCCCGGGACTAGGAGGTAATGAGCAGTTCTTC. This chain links TRBV11-1 with TRBJ2-1, with TRBD2 matching 8 bases. V dropped 7 bases and J dropped 7; count of bases not matched to a gene: 12. CDR3 length: 15 amino acids. CDR1 and CDR2 from the germline V gene are SGHAT and FQDESV (reference sequence).

This clone has just a few counts. The rearrangement uses TRBV27 and TRBJ2-7, with D tentatively TRBD2 (6 bases). Trimming removed 0 bases at V and 0 bases at J, with 15 bases between. The length of the CDR3 is 17 residues. Germline assignment: CDR1 MNHEY and CDR2 SMNVEV (reference sequence). The chain's CDR3 is CASSLSPPGLSSYEQYF. CDR3 DNA sequence: TGTGCCAGCAGTTTATCCCCACCGGGACTCAGCTCCTACGAGCAGTACTTC.

The chain employs TRBV6-1 and TRBJ2-5, with 7 bases fitting TRBD2. The CDR3 consists of 15 residues. CDR1 is MNHNS and CDR2 is SASEGT in the germline V gene. The trim removed 4 bases at V and 5 bases at J, leaving 10 bases unmatched. The DNA for the CDR3 is TGTGCCAGCAGTGGAACCTCGGGACTATTCGAGACCCAGTACTTC. This sequence encodes CASSGTSGLFETQYF.

The chain recombines TRBV11-2 with TRBJ2-1; no firm D call. The CDR3 runs to 11 residues. Germline V gene sequence: CDR1 SGHAT, CDR2 FQNNGV. With 3 bases removed from V and 5 bases from J, the gap between germline ends came to 2 bases. CDR3 residues: CASSFHNEQFF. In nucleotides, the CDR3 is TGTGCCAGCAGCTTTCACAATGAGCAGTTCTTC.

The chain recombines TRBV7-9 with TRBJ2-1; 7 bases fit TRBD2. Per germline, CDR1 SEHNR and CDR2 FQNEAQ (reference sequence). The CDR3 totals 16 residues. V dropped 4 bases and J dropped 8; count of bases not matched to a gene: 14. This chain's CDR3 is CASSSSWGRALDEQFF. The CDR3 nucleotides are TGTGCCAGCAGCTCTAGCTGGGGGAGGGCCTTGGATGAGCAGTTCTTC.

The chain links TRBV5-5 to TRBJ2-7; 8 nucleotides agree with TRBD1. This CDR3 contains 17 residues. Germline loops: CDR1 SGHKS, CDR2 YYEKEE (reference sequence). J lost 5 bases, V lost 2 bases, and 15 bases had no gene match. Here the CDR3 DNA reads TGTGCCAGCAGCTTCTTTGAGACAGGGGTGATGTCCAACGAGCAGTACTTC. Amino acids: CASSFFETGVMSNEQYF. Filled out from reference TRBV5-5 and TRBJ2-7, the complete variable domain reads DAGVTQSPTHLIKTRGQQVTLRCSPISGHKSVSWYQQVLGQGPQFIFQYYEKEERGRGNFPDRFSARQFPNYSSELNVNALLLGDSALYLCASSFFETGVMSNEQYFGPGTRLTVT.

This chain connects TRBV25-1 to TRBJ2-3; 7 nucleotides agree with TRBD1. Germline assignment: CDR1 MGHDK and CDR2 SYGVNS. This CDR3 spans 15 amino acids. After removal of 8 bases from V and 2 bases from J, the junction contained 10 bases not matched to a gene. CDR3 residues: CASRKGATNTDTQYF. The CDR3 region has the DNA TGTGCCAGCCGCAAGGGGGCAACGAACACAGATACGCAGTATTTT. The full variable domain, rest sourced from reference TRBV25-1 and TRBJ2-3, is EADIYQTPRYLVIGTGKKITLECSQTMGHDKMYWYQQDPGMELHLIHYSYGVNSTEKGDLSSESTVSRIRTEHFPLTLESARPSHTSQYLCASRKGATNTDTQYFGPGTRLTVL.

The gene calls are TRBV4-3 and TRBJ1-2; a possible D gene is TRBD1 (6 bases). Deletions cut 0 bases from V and 8 bases from J, with 13 bases between. Germline CDR1 LGHNA, CDR2 YSLEER. The CDR3 has 14 residues. The CDR3 region has the DNA TGCGCCAGCAGCCAAGATTCGGGGGGCCGAGGCTACACCTTC. Protein: CASSQDSGGRGYTF.

This rearrangement joins TRBV5-6 to TRBJ2-2, with unresolved D. The V end lost 2 bases, the J end lost 4 bases, and 9 bases lay between the germline ends. The CDR3 has 14 amino acids. Germline V gene data show CDR1 as SGHDT and CDR2 as YYEEEE. The DNA for the CDR3 is TGTGCCAGCAGCTTCCCTAACCCCACCGGGGAGCTGTTTTTT. This sequence encodes CASSFPNPTGELFF.

The CDR3 DNA reads TGCGCCAGCAGTACCACGGGATCGGAAGATACGCAGTATTTT. Protein: CASSTTGSEDTQYF. This chain uses TRBV5-1 with TRBJ2-3; possibly TRBD2 for D (5 bases). The germline V gene has CDR1 SGHRS and CDR2 YFSETQ. This CDR3 contains 14 residues. Trimming stripped 5 bases from V and 5 bases from J, with 15 bases between.

The chain recombines TRBV7-8 with TRBJ2-3; a possible D gene is TRBD1 (5 bases). The CDR3 covers 13 residues. From germline, CDR1 is SGHVS and CDR2 FQNEAQ. V was cut by 11 bases and J by 1 base, with 13 bases left in between. This CDR3 is CAGANTGTDTQYF. The CDR3 DNA is TGTGCCGGGGCCAATACTGGCACAGATACGCAGTATTTT.

V is TRBV5-5 and J is TRBJ2-7; no reliable D call. The V gene's germline CDR1 is SGHKS and CDR2 YYEKEE (reference sequence). V shed 1 base and J shed 2 bases, with 10 bases lying between them. The CDR3 consists of 14 residues. Here the CDR3 reads CASSLRSGTYEQYF. The CDR3 DNA sequence: TGTGCCAGCAGCTTGAGGTCTGGGACCTACGAGCAGTACTTC.

With respect to this clone: The identical CDR3 is also encoded by other nucleotide sequences in the sample. The CDR3 is CASSYSADQPQHF. CDR3 sequence (DNA): TGTGCCAGCAGTTACTCGGCAGATCAGCCCCAGCATTTT. The chain has TRBV6-6 and TRBJ1-5; D call uncertain. The CDR3 loop spans 13 amino acids. The V gene lost 0 bases and the J gene lost 5 bases, with 5 bases spanning the gap. Per germline, CDR1 MNHNY and CDR2 SVGAGI (reference sequence).

This clone was detected only a few times. This chain connects TRBV6-1 to TRBJ2-1; D ambiguous. The germline V and J ends were trimmed by 3 bases and 6 bases, with 6 bases remaining between them. The CDR3 is made up of 12 amino acids. The germline V gene encodes CDR1 MNHNS and CDR2 SASEGT. The CDR3 region has the DNA TGTGCCAGCAGTGATCGTCTCAATGAGCAGTTCTTC. Its protein is CASSDRLNEQFF.

The chain employs TRBV5-4 and TRBJ2-3, with TRBD1 identical over 9 bases. The CDR3 length is 16 residues. The germline V gene has CDR1 SGHNT and CDR2 YYREEE (reference sequence). J was trimmed by 2 bases and V by 1 base; bases with no gene match: 5. CDR3 protein: CASSLFGTGFTDTQYF. For the CDR3, the DNA is TGTGCCAGCAGCTTGTTCGGGACAGGGTTCACAGATACGCAGTATTTT. The variable domain in full, with the rest retrieved from reference TRBV5-4 and TRBJ2-3, is ETGVTQSPTHLIKTRGQQVTLRCSSQSGHNTVSWYQQALGQGPQFIFQYYREEENGRGNFPPRFSGLQFPNYSSELNVNALELDDSALYLCASSLFGTGFTDTQYFGPGTRLTVL.

This clone was counted a few times. This rearrangement joins TRBV6-6 to TRBJ2-7; D may be TRBD1 or TRBD2 (6 bases each). Germline loops: CDR1 MNHNY, CDR2 SVGAGI (reference sequence). CDR3 length: 15 amino acids. Trimming stripped 11 bases from V and 6 bases from J, with 26 bases between. Here the CDR3 DNA reads TGTGCCGGCGGGACCAGGGGTAGGAATGGTGTCGAGCAGTACTTC. As protein: CAGGTRGRNGVEQYF.

This clone was counted once. The rearrangement uses TRBV7-2 and TRBJ1-2; maybe TRBD1 (6 bases). The germline CDR1 and CDR2 sequences are SGHTA and FQGNSA. Trimming removed 1 base at V and 7 bases at J, with 10 bases between. The CDR3 length is 13 residues. The CDR3 coding sequence is TGTGCCAGCAGCTTAGAGGGGGAGTCTGGCTACACCTTC. Amino acids: CASSLEGESGYTF.

DNA for the CDR3: TGTGCCAGCAGTCAGAGTTGGGTCGGGGAGCTGTTTTTT. Translating it yields CASSQSWVGELFF. The chain couples TRBV7-2 to TRBJ2-2; D is uncertain. Germline values: CDR1 SGHTA, CDR2 FQGNSA. V lost 6 bases, J lost 7 bases, and 12 bases lay in between. The CDR3 spans 13 residues. Supplemented by reference TRBV7-2 and TRBJ2-2, the full variable domain reads GAGVSQSPSNKVTEKGKDVELRCDPISGHTALYWYRQSLGQGLEFLIYFQGNSAPDKSGLPSDRFSAERTGGSVSTLTIQRTQQEDSAVYLCASSQSWVGELFFGEGSRLTVL.